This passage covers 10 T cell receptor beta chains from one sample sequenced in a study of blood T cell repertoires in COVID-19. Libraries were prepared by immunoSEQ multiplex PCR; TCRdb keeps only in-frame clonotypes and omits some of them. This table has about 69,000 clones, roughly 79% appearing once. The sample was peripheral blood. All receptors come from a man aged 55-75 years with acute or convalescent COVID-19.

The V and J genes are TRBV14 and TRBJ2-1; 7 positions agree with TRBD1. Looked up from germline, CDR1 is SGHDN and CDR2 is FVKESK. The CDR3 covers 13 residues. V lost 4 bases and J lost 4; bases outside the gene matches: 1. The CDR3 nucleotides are TGTGCCAGCAGCCTGGGACAGTACAATGAGCAGTTCTTC. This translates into CASSLGQYNEQFF. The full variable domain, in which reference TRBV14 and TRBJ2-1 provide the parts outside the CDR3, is EAGVTQFPSHSVIEKGQTVTLRCDPISGHDNLYWYRRVMGKEIKFLLHFVKESKQDESGMPNNRFLAERTGGTYSTLKVQPAELEDSGVYFCASSLGQYNEQFFGPGTRLTVL.

The CDR3 DNA reads TGTGCCAGCAGCCAAAATTCCCGGGCTAGCGGGGGGGCAACAGATACGCAGTATTTT. Protein product: CASSQNSRASGGATDTQYF. This chain connects TRBV3-1 (or the pseudogene TRBV3-2) to TRBJ2-3; TRBD2 aligns across 12 bases. CDR1 and CDR2 (germline): LGHDT, YNNKEL (reference sequence). The CDR3 spans 19 residues. V trimming: 2 bases; J trimming: 3 bases; junction bases outside the gene matches: 12.

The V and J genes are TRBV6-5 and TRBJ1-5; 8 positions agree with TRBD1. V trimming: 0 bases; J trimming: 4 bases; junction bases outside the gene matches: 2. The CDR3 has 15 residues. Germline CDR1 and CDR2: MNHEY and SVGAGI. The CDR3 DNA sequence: TGTGCCAGCAGTTACTCGCGACAGGGGAATCAGCCCCAGCATTTT. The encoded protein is CASSYSRQGNQPQHF.

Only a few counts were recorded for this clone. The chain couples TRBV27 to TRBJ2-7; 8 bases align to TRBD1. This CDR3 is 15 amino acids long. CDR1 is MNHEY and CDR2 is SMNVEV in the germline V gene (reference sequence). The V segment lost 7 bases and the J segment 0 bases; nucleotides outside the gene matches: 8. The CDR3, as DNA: TGTGCCAGCATGTCCGGGACAGGAGCCTCCTACGAGCAGTACTTC. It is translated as CASMSGTGASYEQYF.

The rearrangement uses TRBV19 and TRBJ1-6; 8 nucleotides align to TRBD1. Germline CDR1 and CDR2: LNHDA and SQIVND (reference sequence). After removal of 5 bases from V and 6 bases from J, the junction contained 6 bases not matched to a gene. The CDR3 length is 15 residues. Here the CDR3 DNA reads TGTGCCAGTAGTGTAAAGACAGGGGCTAATTCACCCCTCCACTTT. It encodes CASSVKTGANSPLHF.

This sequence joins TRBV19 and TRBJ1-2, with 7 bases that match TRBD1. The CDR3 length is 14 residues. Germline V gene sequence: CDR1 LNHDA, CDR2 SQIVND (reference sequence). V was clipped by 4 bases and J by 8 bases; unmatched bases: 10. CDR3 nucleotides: TGTGCCAGTAGTACCGAACAGGGGTACGGAGGCTACACCTTC. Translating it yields CASSTEQGYGGYTF. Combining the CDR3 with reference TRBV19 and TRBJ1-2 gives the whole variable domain DGGITQSPKYLFRKEGQNVTLSCEQNLNHDAMYWYRQDPGQGLRLIYYSQIVNDFQKGDIAEGYSVSREKKESFPLTVTSAQKNPTAFYLCASSTEQGYGGYTFGSGTRLTVV.

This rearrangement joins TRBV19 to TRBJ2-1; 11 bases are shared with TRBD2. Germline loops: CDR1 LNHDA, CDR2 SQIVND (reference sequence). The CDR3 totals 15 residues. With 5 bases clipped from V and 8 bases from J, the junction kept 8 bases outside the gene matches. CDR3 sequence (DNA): TGTGCCAGTAGTGTCTTAGCGGGGGGGCGACATGAGCAGTTCTTC. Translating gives CASSVLAGGRHEQFF.

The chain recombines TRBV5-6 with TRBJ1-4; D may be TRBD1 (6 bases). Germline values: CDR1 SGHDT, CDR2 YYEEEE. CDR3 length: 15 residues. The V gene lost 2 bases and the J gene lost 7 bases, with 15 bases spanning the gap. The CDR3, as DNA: TGTGCCAGCAGCTTAATGGGTCAGGGGAGTGAAAAACTGTTTTTT. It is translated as CASSLMGQGSEKLFF.

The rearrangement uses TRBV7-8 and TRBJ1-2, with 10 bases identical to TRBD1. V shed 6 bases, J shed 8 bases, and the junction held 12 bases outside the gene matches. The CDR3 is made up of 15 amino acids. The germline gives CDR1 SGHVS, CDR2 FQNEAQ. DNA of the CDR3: TGTGCCAGCAGACGTACCGGGACAGGGGACCTCGGCTACACCTTC. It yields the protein CASRRTGTGDLGYTF.

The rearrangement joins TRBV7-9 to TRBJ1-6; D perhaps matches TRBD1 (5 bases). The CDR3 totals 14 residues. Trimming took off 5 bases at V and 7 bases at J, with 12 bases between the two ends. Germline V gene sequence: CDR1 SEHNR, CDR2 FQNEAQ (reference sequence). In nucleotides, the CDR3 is TGTGCCAGCAGCCCACCAGGGTACAATTCACCCCTCCACTTT. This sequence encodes CASSPPGYNSPLHF.